The 13 T cell receptor beta chains in this list originate from one sample, sequenced in a study of technical replicates of blood from a handful of donors. The assay was immunoSEQ multiplex PCR, and TCRdb's table has in-frame clones only and misses some. The sample holds approximately 50,000 clones; 90% to 97% are singletons and the top ten take 0.39%. The sequencing input was T cells isolated from PBMCs. The source of these receptors is a human donor in good health.

This clone showed up just once. This chain joins TRBV10-3 and TRBJ2-7; D gene unclear. This CDR3 comprises 17 residues. Trimming pared 0 bases from V and 5 bases from J, leaving 20 bases between. CDR1 and CDR2 (germline): ENHRY, SYGVKD. The DNA for the CDR3 is TGTGCCATCAGTGAGTCCGACATCCTCTTTGGCAAGGACGAGCAGTACTTC. As protein: CAISESDILFGKDEQYF.

This clone was seen once. The chain has TRBV10-3 and TRBJ1-4, with 7 bases aligning to TRBD1. The germline gives CDR1 ENHRY, CDR2 SYGVKD. V lost 10 bases to trimming and J lost 8 bases; unmatched junction nucleotides: 7. CDR3 length: 12 residues. CDR3 nucleotides: TGTGCCACAAGACAGGGAGGAGAAAAACTGTTTTTT. Translation gives CATRQGGEKLFF.

This sequence joins TRBV11-2 and TRBJ1-2, with D perhaps matching TRBD1 (5 bases). V was shortened by 0 bases and J by 9 bases, with 11 bases between the two germline ends. CDR1 SGHAT and CDR2 FQNNGV come from the germline V gene. CDR3 length: 13 residues. The chain's CDR3 is CASSLDDTGSYTF. CDR3 nucleotide sequence: TGTGCCAGCAGCTTAGACGACACAGGCAGCTACACCTTC. Full variable domain (outside the CDR3, taken from reference TRBV11-2 and TRBJ1-2): EAGVAQSPRYKIIEKRQSVAFWCNPISGHATLYWYQQILGQGPKLLIQFQNNGVVDDSQLPKDRFSAERLKGVDSTLKIQPAKLEDSAVYLCASSLDDTGSYTFGSGTRLTVV.

CDR3 in DNA: TGTGCCAGCAGCCCGCTCGGGTCTGAAACCGGGGAGCTGTTTTTT. It codes for CASSPLGSETGELFF. The rearrangement links TRBV4-2 to TRBJ2-2; unclear D gene. This CDR3 has 15 amino acids. Trimming cost V 4 bases and J 5 bases, with 14 bases left between them. CDR1 and CDR2 from the germline V gene are LGHNA and YNFKEQ.

V gene TRBV28 combines with J gene TRBJ2-7; the D gene is possibly TRBD1 (6 bases). V was pared by 3 bases and J by 1 base, with 13 bases between. Per the germline V gene, CDR1 is MDHEN and CDR2 is SYDVKM. This CDR3 contains 15 residues. In DNA, the CDR3 is TGTGCCAGCAGTTTTGATCAGGGGCAATCCTACGAGCAGTACTTC. Encoded protein: CASSFDQGQSYEQYF.

The count of this clone is one. The rearrangement joins TRBV30 to TRBJ1-5, with D possibly being TRBD1 (6 bases). V shed 1 base and J shed 4 bases, with 11 bases lying between them. The CDR3 runs 14 residues. The germline V gene encodes CDR1 GTSNPN and CDR2 SVGIG (reference sequence). CDR3 DNA sequence: TGTGCCTGGAGTGGTCATACAGGGAATCAGCCCCAGCATTTT. As protein: CAWSGHTGNQPQHF.

The rearrangement joins TRBV28 to TRBJ1-1; D perhaps matches TRBD1 (6 bases). The V and J ends lost 6 bases and 8 bases respectively, with 13 bases between them. Germline values: CDR1 MDHEN, CDR2 SYDVKM. The CDR3 is made up of 12 amino acids. The DNA of the CDR3 is TGTGCCAGCAGCCCCGGGACACCAGAAGCTTTCTTT. Encoded protein: CASSPGTPEAFF.

The V and J genes are TRBV11-3 and TRBJ1-6; 7 bases fit TRBD1. Trimming cost V 4 bases and J 8 bases; bases outside gene matches: 2. This CDR3 comprises 13 residues. The germline V gene has CDR1 SGHNT and CDR2 YENEEA. In nucleotides, the CDR3 is TGTGCCAGCAGCTCAGACAGGGATTCACCCCTCCACTTT. This translates into CASSSDRDSPLHF.

The rearrangement uses TRBV6-5 and TRBJ2-2; 7 bases are shared with TRBD1. CDR3 length: 14 residues. Trimming removed 6 bases from V and 2 bases from J; junction bases left unmatched: 3. The germline gives CDR1 MNHEY, CDR2 SVGAGI. As DNA, the CDR3 is TGTGCCAGCAGCCGGGACAGAAACACCGGGGAGCTGTTTTTT. Translated: CASSRDRNTGELFF.

The CDR3 region has the DNA TGCGCCAGCAGCGTTCAGGGGGGCTCTAATGAAAAACTGTTTTTT. It encodes CASSVQGGSNEKLFF. The V and J genes are TRBV5-1 and TRBJ1-4; 7 bases align to TRBD1. The CDR3 spans 15 residues. CDR1 and CDR2 from the germline V gene are SGHRS and YFSETQ. The trim removed 4 bases at V and 3 bases at J, leaving 6 bases unmatched.

The genes are TRBV11-2 and TRBJ1-2, with D perhaps matching TRBD1 (6 bases). The V gene's germline CDR1 is SGHAT and CDR2 FQNNGV. The CDR3 covers 15 residues. V was trimmed by 2 bases and J by 6 bases, leaving 16 bases between them. CDR3 loop: CASSLSLQGADGYTF. In DNA, the CDR3 is TGTGCCAGCAGCTTAAGCCTACAGGGAGCTGATGGCTACACCTTC. Based on the CDR3 plus reference TRBV11-2 and TRBJ1-2, the full variable domain is EAGVAQSPRYKIIEKRQSVAFWCNPISGHATLYWYQQILGQGPKLLIQFQNNGVVDDSQLPKDRFSAERLKGVDSTLKIQPAKLEDSAVYLCASSLSLQGADGYTFGSGTRLTVV.

The V gene is TRBV11-3, the J gene TRBJ1-2, with D uncertain. CDR1 SGHNT and CDR2 YENEEA come from the germline V gene. This CDR3 comprises 15 residues. Trimming took off 5 bases at V and 3 bases at J, with 16 bases between the two ends. The CDR3 DNA reads TGTGCCAGCAGCGACCGACGGGGTGCTGACTATGGCTACACCTTC. It translates to CASSDRRGADYGYTF.

The rearrangement links TRBV6-1 to TRBJ1-5, with D unresolved. V was shortened by 6 bases and J by 6 bases, with 6 bases between the two germline ends. In germline, CDR1 is MNHNS, CDR2 SASEGT. CDR3 size: 11 residues. The CDR3 is CASREGQPQHF. The CDR3 region has the DNA TGTGCCAGCAGGGAGGGTCAGCCCCAGCATTTT.